This is a list of T cell receptor beta chains from one sample in a study of T cells in Graves' hyperthyroidism and ophthalmopathy. TCRdb re-analysed the multiplex PCR reads in MiXCR, keeping a single row per CDR3 protein. The sample records about 360,000 distinct CDR3 sequences, around 14% being singletons. The sequenced sample consisted of blood. These receptors were taken from a young woman with Graves' hyperthyroidism. The CDR3 runs from the conserved cysteine through the conserved F or W. D genes are given only for firm matches. Size is stated for part of the rows, as once, few or many counts, or as a class when the clone is expanded.

CDR3: CASSPQSGTSGGYYNEQFF; DNA: TGTGCCAGCAGCCCCCAGTCGGGGACTAGCGGGGGATACTACAATGAGCAGTTCTTC; D: TRBD2; size: many; J: TRBJ2-1; V: TRBV7-3
CDR3: CASSPGGTGAVRGGTQYF; DNA: TGTGCCAGCAGCCCGGGTGGGACAGGGGCCGTGAGGGGGGGGACCCAGTACTTC; D: TRBD1; size: -; J: TRBJ2-5; V: TRBV7-9
CDR3: CASSSRGSSNTEAFF; DNA: TGTGCCAGCAGCTCTCGGGGGAGCTCGAACACTGAAGCTTTCTTT; D: -; size: many; J: TRBJ1-1; V: TRBV7-9
CDR3: CASSERGGAYGYTF; DNA: TGTGCCAGCAGTGAACGAGGGGGCGCCTATGGCTACACCTTC; D: TRBD1; size: many; J: TRBJ1-2; V: TRBV2
CDR3: CASSISTGPDTQYF; DNA: TGTGCCAGTAGTATTAGTACGGGGCCAGATACGCAGTATTTT; D: -; size: -; J: TRBJ2-3; V: TRBV19
CDR3: CSARERGLEQYF; DNA: TGCAGTGCTAGAGAAAGGGGGCTCGAGCAGTACTTC; D: TRBD1; size: -; J: TRBJ2-7; V: TRBV20-1
CDR3: CASSPRISNTGELFF; DNA: TGCGCCAGCAGCCCTCGGATCTCGAACACCGGGGAGCTGTTTTTT; D: -; size: -; J: TRBJ2-2; V: TRBV5-1
CDR3: CASSIAGGTYNEQFF; DNA: TGTGCCAGCAGTATAGCGGGAGGGACCTACAATGAGCAGTTCTTC; D: TRBD2; size: many; J: TRBJ2-1; V: TRBV12-3/TRBV12-4
CDR3: CAWKPPELAGHPIPHEQYF; DNA: TGTGCCTGGAAACCCCCCGAGCTAGCGGGACACCCGATCCCCCACGAGCAGTACTTC; D: TRBD2; size: -; J: TRBJ2-7; V: TRBV30
CDR3: CASSERGTGNTDTQYF; DNA: TGTGCCAGCAGTGAACGTGGGACAGGGAACACAGATACGCAGTATTTT; D: TRBD1; size: many; J: TRBJ2-3; V: TRBV2
CDR3: CASSLGGGAADAQYF; DNA: TGTGCCAGCAGCTTAGGCGGCGGGGCGGCAGATGCGCAGTATTTT; D: -; size: -; J: TRBJ2-3; V: TRBV7-9
CDR3: CASSLGSAAGLYTGELFF; DNA: TGCGCCAGCAGCTTGGGGTCTGCGGCAGGGCTGTACACCGGGGAGCTGTTTTTT; D: -; size: -; J: TRBJ2-2; V: TRBV5-1
CDR3: CASSLALGSYEQYF; DNA: TGCGCCAGCAGCTTGGCCCTCGGATCCTACGAGCAGTACTTC; D: -; size: many; J: TRBJ2-7; V: TRBV5-1
CDR3: CAWSKREKLDTQYF; DNA: TGTGCCTGGAGTAAGCGGGAGAAGTTAGATACGCAGTATTTT; D: TRBD2; size: many; J: TRBJ2-3; V: TRBV30
CDR3: CASSSETPEYGYTF; DNA: TGTGCCAGCAGTTCCGAGACGCCGGAATATGGCTACACCTTC; D: -; size: many; J: TRBJ1-2; V: TRBV7-9
CDR3: CATSTAKSPLHF; DNA: TGTGCCACCAGCACGGCCAAGTCACCCCTCCACTTT; D: -; size: many; J: TRBJ1-6; V: TRBV15
CDR3: CASSQDGLGQGTEAFF; DNA: TGTGCCAGCAGCCAAGATGGGTTAGGGCAGGGCACTGAAGCTTTCTTT; D: -; size: -; J: TRBJ1-1; V: TRBV4-2
CDR3: CASSFQGARPNTEAFF; DNA: TGTGCCAGCAGTTTTCAGGGGGCGAGACCGAACACTGAAGCTTTCTTT; D: TRBD1; size: many; J: TRBJ1-1; V: TRBV28
CDR3: CASSFSTGAATEAFF; DNA: TGTGCCAGCAGCTTTTCCACAGGGGCGGCCACTGAAGCTTTCTTT; D: TRBD1; size: many; J: TRBJ1-1; V: TRBV7-2
CDR3: CASSLEGVSSGANVLTF; DNA: TGTGCCAGCAGCTTGGAAGGGGTCAGCTCTGGGGCCAACGTCCTGACTTTC; D: -; size: -; J: TRBJ2-6; V: TRBV5-6
CDR3: CASSPPGPGGNTIYF; DNA: TGTGCCAGCTCACCGCCAGGTCCGGGAGGAAACACCATATATTTT; D: -; size: many; J: TRBJ1-3; V: TRBV18
CDR3: CASSYLQVNTEAFF; DNA: TGCGCCAGCAGCTACCTACAGGTGAACACTGAAGCTTTCTTT; D: -; size: -; J: TRBJ1-1; V: TRBV5-1
CDR3: CATSRPGLYNEQFF; DNA: TGTGCCACCAGCAGACCCGGACTCTACAATGAGCAGTTCTTC; D: -; size: many; J: TRBJ2-1; V: TRBV15
CDR3: CATSDLDLRGYTF; DNA: TGTGCCACCAGTGATCTCGACCTTAGAGGCTACACCTTC; D: -; size: many; J: TRBJ1-2; V: TRBV24-1
CDR3: CASSVWRGRIDNEQFF; DNA: TGTGCCAGCAGCGTCTGGAGGGGCCGGATAGACAATGAGCAGTTCTTC; D: -; size: few; J: TRBJ2-1; V: TRBV7-6
CDR3: CSALWRAGETQYF; DNA: TGCAGTGCCCTCTGGAGGGCGGGTGAGACCCAGTACTTC; D: -; size: many; J: TRBJ2-5; V: TRBV20-1
CDR3: CASRDQDRVSNQPQHF; DNA: TGTGCCAGCAGAGACCAGGACAGGGTTAGCAATCAGCCCCAGCATTTT; D: TRBD1; size: many; J: TRBJ1-5; V: TRBV6-1
CDR3: CASSRLPGQGSQETQYF; DNA: TGCGCCAGCAGTCGGCTACCGGGACAGGGAAGCCAAGAGACCCAGTACTTC; D: TRBD1; size: -; J: TRBJ2-5; V: TRBV4-1
CDR3: CASSFRLAGVSSYNEQFF; DNA: TGTGCCAGCAGCTTCCGACTAGCGGGGGTTAGCTCCTACAATGAGCAGTTCTTC; D: TRBD2; size: few; J: TRBJ2-1; V: TRBV6-2/TRBV6-3
CDR3: CASSLGGVLRAYGYTF; DNA: TGTGCCAGCAGCTTAGGGGGAGTCCTGCGGGCCTATGGCTACACCTTC; D: -; size: many; J: TRBJ1-2; V: TRBV5-4
CDR3: CASSPGTATGELFF; DNA: TGTGCCAGCAGCCCCGGGACAGCCACCGGGGAGCTGTTTTTT; D: TRBD1; size: few; J: TRBJ2-2; V: TRBV7-3
CDR3: CASSPVGNSPLHF; DNA: TGTGCCAGCAGCCCGGTTGGTAATTCACCCCTCCACTTT; D: -; size: many; J: TRBJ1-6; V: TRBV27
CDR3: CATSDFTDRGITDTQYF; DNA: TGTGCCACCAGTGATTTTACGGACAGGGGGATCACAGATACGCAGTATTTT; D: TRBD1; size: many; J: TRBJ2-3; V: TRBV24-1
CDR3: CASSHRGGMNTEAFF; DNA: TGTGCCAGCAGTCACCGGGGAGGGATGAACACTGAAGCTTTCTTT; D: -; size: many; J: TRBJ1-1; V: TRBV6-1
CDR3: CASLGGITDTQYF; DNA: TGTGCCAGCTTGGGGGGCATCACAGATACGCAGTATTTT; D: -; size: many; J: TRBJ2-3; V: TRBV28
CDR3: CASSSGPTYGYTF; DNA: TGTGCCAGCAGTTCCGGGCCGACATATGGCTACACCTTC; D: -; size: many; J: TRBJ1-2; V: TRBV28
CDR3: CASSDGTLHTYEQYF; DNA: TGTGCCAGCAGTGACGGGACCCTTCATACCTACGAGCAGTACTTC; D: -; size: many; J: TRBJ2-7; V: TRBV2